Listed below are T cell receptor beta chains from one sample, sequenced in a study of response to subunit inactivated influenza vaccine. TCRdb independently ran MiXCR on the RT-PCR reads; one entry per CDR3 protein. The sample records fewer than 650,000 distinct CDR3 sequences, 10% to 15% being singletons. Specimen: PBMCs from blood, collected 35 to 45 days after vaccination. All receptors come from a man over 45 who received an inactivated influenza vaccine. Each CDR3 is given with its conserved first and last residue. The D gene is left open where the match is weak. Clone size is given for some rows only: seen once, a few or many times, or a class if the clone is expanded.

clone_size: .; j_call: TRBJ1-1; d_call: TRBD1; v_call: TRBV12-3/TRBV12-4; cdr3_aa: CASSRGQGSTEAFF; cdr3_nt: TGTGCCAGCAGCAGAGGACAGGGATCCACTGAAGCTTTCTTT
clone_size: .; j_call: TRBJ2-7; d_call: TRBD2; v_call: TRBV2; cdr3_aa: CASSAYGLVGSNEQYF; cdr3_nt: TGTGCCAGCAGTGCCTATGGACTAGTGGGTTCAAACGAGCAGTACTTC
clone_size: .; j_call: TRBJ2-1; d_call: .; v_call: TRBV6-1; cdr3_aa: CASRPRWGDPNEQFF; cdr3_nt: TGTGCCAGCAGGCCCCGGTGGGGGGATCCGAATGAGCAGTTCTTC
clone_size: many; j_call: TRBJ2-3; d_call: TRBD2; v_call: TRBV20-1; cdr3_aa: CSASTLTSGSIGDTQYF; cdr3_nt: TGCAGTGCTTCGACCTTAACTAGCGGGAGTATTGGAGATACGCAGTATTTT
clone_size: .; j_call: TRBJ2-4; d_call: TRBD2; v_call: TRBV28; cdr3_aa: CASTNSGGANIQYF; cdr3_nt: TGTGCCAGCACCAACAGCGGGGGGGCAAACATTCAGTACTTC
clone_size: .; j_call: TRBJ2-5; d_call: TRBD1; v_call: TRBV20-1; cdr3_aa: CSAPPGQEIQGTQYF; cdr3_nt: TGCAGTGCCCCCCCGGGACAGGAGATCCAAGGAACCCAGTACTTC
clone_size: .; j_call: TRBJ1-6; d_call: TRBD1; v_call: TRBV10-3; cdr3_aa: CAIRPGQRNNSPLHF; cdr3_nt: TGTGCCATCAGACCGGGACAGAGGAATAATTCACCCCTCCACTTT
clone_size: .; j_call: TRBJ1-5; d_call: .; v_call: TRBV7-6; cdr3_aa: CASSLEGEVAPQHF; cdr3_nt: TGTGCCAGCAGCTTAGAAGGGGAGGTTGCGCCCCAGCATTTT
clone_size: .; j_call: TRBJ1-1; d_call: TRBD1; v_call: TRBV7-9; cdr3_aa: CASSLIQGAPGGTEAFF; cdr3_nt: TGTGCCAGCAGCCTAATACAGGGGGCGCCGGGAGGCACTGAAGCTTTCTTT
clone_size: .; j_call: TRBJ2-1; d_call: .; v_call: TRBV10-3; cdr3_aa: CATRFEGTAYIEQFF; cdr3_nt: TGTGCCACGAGATTTGAGGGCACTGCCTACATTGAGCAGTTCTTC
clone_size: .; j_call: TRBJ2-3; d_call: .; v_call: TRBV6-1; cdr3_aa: CASSQDGGTDTQYF; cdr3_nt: TGTGCCAGCAGCCAAGACGGAGGCACAGATACGCAGTATTTT
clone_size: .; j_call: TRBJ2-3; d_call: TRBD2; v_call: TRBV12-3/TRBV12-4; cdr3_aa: CASSSSAGGTDTQYF; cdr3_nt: TGTGCCAGCAGCTCCTCGGCGGGAGGGACAGATACGCAGTATTTT
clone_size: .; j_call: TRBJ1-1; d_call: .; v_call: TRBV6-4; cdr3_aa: CASRGGQGLNTEAFF; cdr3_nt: TGTGCCAGCAGAGGGGGGCAGGGCCTGAACACTGAAGCTTTCTTT
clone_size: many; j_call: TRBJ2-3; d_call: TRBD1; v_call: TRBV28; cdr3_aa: CASSLTGYLFTDTQYF; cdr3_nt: TGTGCCAGCAGTTTGACAGGGTATCTCTTCACAGATACGCAGTATTTT
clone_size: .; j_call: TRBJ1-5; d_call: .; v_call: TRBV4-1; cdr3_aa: CASSQGTIGPRSLPQHF; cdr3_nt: TGCGCCAGCAGCCAAGGCACCATCGGGCCGCGGAGTCTGCCCCAGCATTTT
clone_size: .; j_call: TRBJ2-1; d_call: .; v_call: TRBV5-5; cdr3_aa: CASSLGGSQNEQFF; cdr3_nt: TGTGCCAGCAGCTTGGGGGGCTCGCAGAATGAGCAGTTCTTC
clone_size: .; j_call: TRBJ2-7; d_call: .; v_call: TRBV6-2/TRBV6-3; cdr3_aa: CASSYQGGNYEQYF; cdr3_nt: TGTGCCAGCAGTTACCAGGGGGGCAACTACGAGCAGTACTTC
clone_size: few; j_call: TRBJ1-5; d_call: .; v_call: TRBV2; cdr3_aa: CASSQTTGRGGQPQHF; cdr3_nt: TGTGCCAGCAGTCAAACTACAGGGAGAGGGGGGCAGCCCCAGCATTTT
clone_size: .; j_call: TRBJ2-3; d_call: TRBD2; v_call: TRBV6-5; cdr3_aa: CASSYSAGASDTQYF; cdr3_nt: TGTGCCAGCAGTTACTCAGCGGGAGCGTCAGATACGCAGTATTTT
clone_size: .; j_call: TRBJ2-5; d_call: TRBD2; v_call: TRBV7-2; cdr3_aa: CASSLEPSGETQYF; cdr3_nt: TGTGCCAGCAGCTTAGAGCCTAGCGGGGAGACCCAGTACTTC
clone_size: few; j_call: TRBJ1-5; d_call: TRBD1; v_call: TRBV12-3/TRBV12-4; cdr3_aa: CASKFGDRGWSNQPQHF; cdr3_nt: TGTGCCAGCAAGTTCGGTGACAGGGGGTGGAGCAATCAGCCCCAGCATTTT
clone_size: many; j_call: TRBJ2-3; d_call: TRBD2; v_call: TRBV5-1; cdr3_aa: CASSLTSVVDTQYF; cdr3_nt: TGCGCCAGCAGCTTAACTAGCGTTGTAGATACGCAGTATTTT
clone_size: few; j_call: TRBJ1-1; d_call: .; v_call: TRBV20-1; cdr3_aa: CSAPIGNTEAFF; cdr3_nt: TGCAGTGCTCCCATCGGGAACACTGAAGCTTTCTTT
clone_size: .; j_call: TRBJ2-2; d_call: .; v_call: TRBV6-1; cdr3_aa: CASSTVQTGELFF; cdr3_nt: TGTGCCAGCAGTACCGTACAGACCGGGGAGCTGTTTTTT
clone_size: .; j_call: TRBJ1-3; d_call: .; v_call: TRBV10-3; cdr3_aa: CAISGSGSPGNTIYF; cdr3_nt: TGTGCCATCAGTGGTTCAGGGAGCCCTGGAAACACCATATATTTT
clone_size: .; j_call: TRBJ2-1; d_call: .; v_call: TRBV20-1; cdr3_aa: CSARVGQGRNEQFF; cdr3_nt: TGCAGTGCTAGAGTTGGCCAGGGCCGGAATGAGCAGTTCTTC
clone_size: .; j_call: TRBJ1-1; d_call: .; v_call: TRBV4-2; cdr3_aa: CASSQYGSSDTEALF; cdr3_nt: TGTGCCAGCAGCCAGTACGGGTCCTCGGACACTGAAGCTCTCTTT
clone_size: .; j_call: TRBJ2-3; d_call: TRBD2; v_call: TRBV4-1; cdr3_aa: CASSPGRTSGSTDTQYF; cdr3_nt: TGCGCCAGCAGCCCAGGACGGACTAGCGGGAGCACAGATACGCAGTATTTT
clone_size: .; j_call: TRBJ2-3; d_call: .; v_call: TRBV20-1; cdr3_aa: CSASGGTADTQYF; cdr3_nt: TGCAGTGCCAGTGGGGGAACGGCAGATACGCAGTATTTT
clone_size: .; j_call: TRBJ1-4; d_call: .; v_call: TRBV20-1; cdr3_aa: CSAVKNEKLFF; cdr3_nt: TGCAGTGCGGTGAAAAATGAAAAACTGTTTTTT
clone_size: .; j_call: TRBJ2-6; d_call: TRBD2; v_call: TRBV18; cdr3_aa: CASSPGLAGVSGANVLTF; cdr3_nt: TGTGCCAGCTCACCGGGACTAGCGGGGGTCTCTGGGGCCAACGTCCTGACTTTC
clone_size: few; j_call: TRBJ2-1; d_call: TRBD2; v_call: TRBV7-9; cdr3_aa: CASSLLAGGPIDEQFF; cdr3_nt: TGTGCCAGCAGCTTACTAGCGGGGGGCCCGATCGATGAGCAGTTCTTC
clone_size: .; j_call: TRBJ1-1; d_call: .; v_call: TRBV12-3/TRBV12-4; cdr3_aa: CASSLGSGRNTEAFF; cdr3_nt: TGTGCCAGCAGTTTGGGTTCAGGGAGGAACACTGAAGCTTTCTTT
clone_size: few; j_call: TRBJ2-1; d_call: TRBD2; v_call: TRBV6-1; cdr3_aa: CASRSGINNEQFF; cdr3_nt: TGTGCCAGCAGGAGCGGGATTAATAATGAGCAGTTCTTC
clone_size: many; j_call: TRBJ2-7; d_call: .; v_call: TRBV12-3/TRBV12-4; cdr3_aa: CASSGTAIYEQYF; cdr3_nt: TGTGCCAGCAGCGGGACGGCGATCTACGAGCAGTACTTC
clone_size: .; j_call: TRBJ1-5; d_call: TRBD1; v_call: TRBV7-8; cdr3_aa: CASSWRGLEQPQHF; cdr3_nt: TGTGCCAGCAGCTGGAGGGGGCTCGAGCAGCCCCAGCATTTT
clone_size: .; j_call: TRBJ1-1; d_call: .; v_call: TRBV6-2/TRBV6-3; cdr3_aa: CASRDWSENTEAFF; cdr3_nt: TGTGCCAGCCGGGATTGGAGTGAAAACACTGAAGCTTTCTTT
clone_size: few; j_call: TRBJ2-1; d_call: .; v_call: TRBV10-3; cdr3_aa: CAISGWGYNEQFF; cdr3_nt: TGTGCCATCAGTGGTTGGGGCTACAATGAGCAGTTCTTC
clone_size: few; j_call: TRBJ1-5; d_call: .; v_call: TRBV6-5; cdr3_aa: CASSYSPGDRSYSNQPQHF; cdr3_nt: TGTGCCAGCAGTTACTCCCCTGGGGACCGTTCATATAGCAATCAGCCCCAGCATTTT
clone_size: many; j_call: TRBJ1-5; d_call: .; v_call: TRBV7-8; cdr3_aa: CASSPMVVNQPQHF; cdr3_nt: TGTGCCAGCAGCCCAATGGTCGTCAATCAGCCCCAGCATTTT
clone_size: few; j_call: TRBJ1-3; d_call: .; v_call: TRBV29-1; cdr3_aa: CSVELTGLGVGNTIYF; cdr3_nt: TGCAGCGTTGAACTGACTGGATTAGGGGTCGGAAACACCATATATTTT
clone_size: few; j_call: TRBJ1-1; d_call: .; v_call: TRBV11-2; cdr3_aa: CASSLVGQSNTEAFF; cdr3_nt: TGTGCCAGCAGCTTAGTAGGACAGTCGAACACTGAAGCTTTCTTT
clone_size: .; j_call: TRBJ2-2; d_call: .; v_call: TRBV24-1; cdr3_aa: CATSPGAGELFF; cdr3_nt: TGTGCCACCAGTCCTGGGGCCGGGGAGCTGTTTTTT
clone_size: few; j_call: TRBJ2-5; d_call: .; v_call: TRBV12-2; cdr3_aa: CASRLAIPRQGIQETQYF; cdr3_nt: TGTGCAAGTCGCTTAGCGATTCCCCGTCAGGGGATACAAGAGACCCAGTACTTC
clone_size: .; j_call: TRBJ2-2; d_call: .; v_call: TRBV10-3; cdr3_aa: CAIKPGAATGELFF; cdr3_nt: TGTGCCATCAAGCCCGGCGCCGCCACCGGGGAGCTGTTTTTT
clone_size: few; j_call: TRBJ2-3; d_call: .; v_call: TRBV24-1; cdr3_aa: CATSDLTTTDTQYF; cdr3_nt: TGTGCCACCAGTGATTTGACCACTACAGATACGCAGTATTTT
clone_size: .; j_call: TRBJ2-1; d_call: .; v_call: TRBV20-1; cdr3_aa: CSAPLAGTYNEHFF; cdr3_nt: TGCAGTGCTCCCCTAGCCGGGACCTACAATGAGCACTTCTTC
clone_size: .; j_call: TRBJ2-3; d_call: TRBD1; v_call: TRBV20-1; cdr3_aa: CSARGLDRVDGDTQYF; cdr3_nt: TGCAGTGCTAGAGGATTGGACAGGGTGGATGGAGATACGCAGTATTTT
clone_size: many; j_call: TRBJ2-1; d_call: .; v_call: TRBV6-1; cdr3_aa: CASSAGGGPWDEQFF; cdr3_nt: TGTGCCAGCAGTGCAGGGGGAGGGCCCTGGGATGAGCAGTTCTTC
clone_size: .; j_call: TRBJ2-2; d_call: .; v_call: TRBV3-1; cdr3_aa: CASSQDGYTGELFF; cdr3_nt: TGTGCCAGCAGCCAAGACGGGTACACCGGGGAGCTGTTTTTT
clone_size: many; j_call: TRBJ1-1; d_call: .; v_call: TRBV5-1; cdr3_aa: CASASGVVGTEAFF; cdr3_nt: TGCGCCAGCGCCTCTGGGGTAGTGGGCACTGAAGCTTTCTTT
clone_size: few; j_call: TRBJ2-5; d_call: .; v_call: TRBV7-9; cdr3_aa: CASSSYMGYQETQYF; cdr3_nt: TGTGCCAGCAGCTCCTATATGGGCTACCAAGAGACCCAGTACTTC
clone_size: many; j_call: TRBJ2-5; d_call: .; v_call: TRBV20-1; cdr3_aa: CSAREETQYF; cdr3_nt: TGCAGTGCTAGAGAGGAGACCCAGTACTTC
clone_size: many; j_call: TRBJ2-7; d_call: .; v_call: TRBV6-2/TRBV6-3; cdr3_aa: CASSYGTSSTYEQYF; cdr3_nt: TGTGCCAGCAGTTACGGCACTTCGTCTACCTACGAGCAGTACTTC
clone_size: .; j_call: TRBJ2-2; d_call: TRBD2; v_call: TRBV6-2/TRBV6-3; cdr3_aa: CASSRRVAGGPGELFF; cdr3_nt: TGTGCCAGCAGCCGCCGGGTAGCGGGAGGCCCCGGGGAGCTGTTTTTT
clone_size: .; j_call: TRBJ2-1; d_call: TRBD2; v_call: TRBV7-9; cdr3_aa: CASSLAALAVQFF; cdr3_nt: TGTGCCAGCAGCTTAGCGGCCCTAGCGGTCCAGTTCTTC
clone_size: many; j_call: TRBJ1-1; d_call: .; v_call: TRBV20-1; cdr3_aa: CSASQSMNTEAFF; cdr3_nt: TGCAGTGCTAGCCAGAGTATGAACACTGAAGCTTTCTTT
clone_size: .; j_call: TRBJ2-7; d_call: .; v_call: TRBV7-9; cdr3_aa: CASSLEELGGLSYEQYF; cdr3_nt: TGTGCCAGCAGCTTAGAGGAGTTGGGAGGCCTCTCCTACGAGCAGTACTTC
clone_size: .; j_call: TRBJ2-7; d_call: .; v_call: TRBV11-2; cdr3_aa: CASSPLWSPYEQYF; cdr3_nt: TGTGCCAGCAGCCCCCTGTGGAGCCCCTACGAGCAGTACTTC